These 6 T cell receptor beta chains share one sample of origin, sequenced in a study of cytomegalovirus exposure and HLA in healthy donors (TCRdb year 2017). Libraries were made using the immunoSEQ multiplex PCR assay. For the multiplex PCR, a mixture combining 60 forward primers for TCR Vbeta segments and 13 reverse primers for TCR Jbeta segments was used. Sourced from immuneACCESS, this table was stored by TCRdb with only in-frame sequences that have V and J called. A share of the clones is absent; for the studies checked, an unresolved V gene accounts for under half, and the remainder has no known explanation. This sample lists around 190,000 clones; roughly 80% were detected once. 1.5% to 2% of the sample is in the top ten clones. Sequencing was done on a sample of PBMCs. The receptors originated from a woman between 18 and 29 years old in good health and CMV-seronegative.

A single count supports this clone. This chain uses TRBV5-1 with TRBJ2-2; 12 nucleotides line up with TRBD2. Per the germline V gene, CDR1 is SGHRS and CDR2 is YFSETQ. The junction had 1 base not matched to a gene; V was cut back by 2 bases and J by 5 bases. CDR3 length: 15 amino acids. The CDR3 here is CASSLLAGGTGELFF. The CDR3 DNA reads as TGCGCCAGCAGCTTACTAGCGGGAGGAACCGGGGAGCTGTTTTTT.

The gene calls are TRBV5-8 and TRBJ1-5; no reliable D call. Looked up from germline, CDR1 is SGHTS and CDR2 is YDEGEE. Deletions cut 0 bases from V and 5 bases from J, with 6 bases between. The CDR3 covers 13 residues. The CDR3 nucleotides are TGTGCCAGCAGCTTGGGAGTCTATCAGCCCCAGCATTTT. This translates into CASSLGVYQPQHF.

The J gene is TRBJ2-3, the V gene TRBV5-1; tentative D call: TRBD2 (5 bases). Germline lookup yields CDR1 SGHRS and CDR2 YFSETQ. The CDR3 totals 17 residues. V lost 4 bases, J lost 2 bases, and 20 bases lay in between. CDR3 residues: CASSNLALAPLTDTQYF. The CDR3 bases are TGCGCCAGCAGCAACCTGGCCCTAGCCCCACTCACAGATACGCAGTATTTT.

CDR3 nucleotides: TGCGCCAGCAGCCAAGGACAGGCGACGTGGGAGCAGTACTTC. Protein sequence: CASSQGQATWEQYF. The rearrangement links TRBV4-1 to TRBJ2-7; possibly TRBD1 for D (6 bases). The CDR3 length is 14 residues. Germline CDR1 MGHRA, CDR2 YSYEKL. The V gene lost 1 base and the J gene lost 7 bases, with 14 bases spanning the gap.

The V call is TRBV11-3, the J call TRBJ2-3, with TRBD2 matching 11 bases. Germline CDR1 is SGHNT and CDR2 is YENEEA. The CDR3 is 15 residues long. J was trimmed by 4 bases and V by 5 bases; bases with no gene match: 5. The CDR3: CASSPTSGGPDTQYF. CDR3 nucleotide sequence: TGTGCCAGCAGCCCTACTAGCGGGGGCCCAGATACGCAGTATTTT.

The V call is TRBV11-3, the J call TRBJ2-7, with 10 positions matching TRBD2. Germline lookup yields CDR1 SGHNT and CDR2 YENEEA. There are 14 residues in the CDR3. The trim removed 5 bases at V and 6 bases at J, leaving 7 bases unmatched. The CDR3 DNA reads as TGTGCCAGCAGCCCCCTATCTAGCGGGGGCGAGCAGTACTTC. This translates into CASSPLSSGGEQYF.